The clone carrying this T cell receptor (beta chain) was seen many times. This sample was taken from a study of Graves' ophthalmopathy and Graves' hyperthyroidism. Amplifying from RNA transcripts, the study obtained TCR beta CDR3 regions. In the first round, RT-PCR was carried out with HTBI primers, and a multiplex PCR formed the second round. TCRdb recomputed calls from the multiplex PCR reads with MiXCR, one row per CDR3 protein. The table shows a few hundred thousand distinct CDR3 sequences, with roughly 21% occurring only once. Stable hyperthyroidism was defined by absence of ophthalmopathy within 18 months of follow-up. Trimming cost V 1 base and J 4 bases; bases outside gene matches: 11. Germline CDR1 and CDR2: DFQATT and SNEGSKA (reference sequence). This CDR3 is built from 16 residues.

The sample was peripheral blood. The chain joins TRBV20-1 to TRBJ2-7, with TRBD2 matching 9 bases. The clonotype comes from a young woman with stable Graves' hyperthyroidism. CDR3 DNA: TGCAGTGCTAGAGTGGTTGGGGAGACTAGCGGTTACGAGCAGTACTTC. It translates to CSARVVGETSGYEQYF.